The rows below give T cell receptor beta chains drawn from one sample of a study of blood T cell repertoires in COVID-19. Generated by immunoSEQ multiplex PCR, the TCRdb table keeps only in-frame clones and is missing some. The repertoire consists of fewer than 350,000 clones, with approximately 85% occurring once and the leading ten covering just under 9.5%. The specimen sequenced was peripheral blood. Receptor source: a man younger than 35 with active or convalescent COVID-19. CDR3s include the opening cysteine and the closing phenylalanine or tryptophan. A D gene is named only where the DNA matches it firmly. Expanded clones are given a class, and other clones once, few, many or no size at all.

>TRBD1|-|TRBJ1-2|TRBV6-5
TGTGCCAGCAAGATCGACAGGGGCGGTGGCTACACCTTC
CASKIDRGGGYTF
>-|-|TRBJ1-5|TRBV7-9
TGTGCCAGCAGCTTAGATTGGGGGCGAAATCAGCCCCAGCATTTT
CASSLDWGRNQPQHF
>TRBD1|-|TRBJ2-3|TRBV5-5
TGTGCCAGCAGCCTCGGACAGGGAAAGCAGTATTTT
CASSLGQGKQYF
>-|-|TRBJ2-1|TRBV6-2/TRBV6-3
TGTGCCAGCAGTTTACGAGGGTACTACAATGAGCAGTTCTTC
CASSLRGYYNEQFF
>-|-|TRBJ1-5|TRBV15
TGTGCCACCACCCAGGGTTCCGGCGGAGGGCAGCCCCAGCATTTT
CATTQGSGGGQPQHF
>TRBD1|-|TRBJ1-3|TRBV9
TGTGCCAGCAGTGGACAGGGGGCTTCAGGGGACACCATATATTTT
CASSGQGASGDTIYF
>-|once|TRBJ1-3|TRBV10-2
TGCGCCAGCAGTGAGTTACAGGGATTGAGCGGAAACACCATATATTTT
CASSELQGLSGNTIYF
>-|once|TRBJ2-2|TRBV7-3
TGTGCCAGCAGCTTGCGGGGTAGCGGGGAGCTGTTTTTT
CASSLRGSGELFF
>TRBD1|once|TRBJ2-5|TRBV7-7
TGTGCCAGCAGCTTTGGGACAGGGGGCTCCGGAGAGACCCAGTACTTC
CASSFGTGGSGETQYF
>TRBD1|-|TRBJ1-6|TRBV18
TGTGCCAGCTCACCTTCGACAGGGATCAATTCACCCCTCCACTTT
CASSPSTGINSPLHF
>TRBD1|-|TRBJ1-2|TRBV7-9
TGTGCCAGCAGCTCCCCGGGACAGGGGCTGGGCTACACCTTC
CASSSPGQGLGYTF
>-|once|TRBJ1-2|TRBV6-1
TGTGCCAGCAGTGAAGGATTGGGTCACCAGGGTTTCACCTTC
CASSEGLGHQGFTF
>TRBD1|once|TRBJ1-5|TRBV2
TGTGCCAGCAAACAGGGGATGCAGCCCCAGCATTTT
CASKQGMQPQHF
>-|-|TRBJ2-1|TRBV29-1
TGCAGCGTTGAGAAGGGAGACAGAGGGGGTTCCTACAATGAGCAGTTCTTC
CSVEKGDRGGSYNEQFF
>TRBD2|-|TRBJ2-1|TRBV19
TGTGCCAGTAGTATACGGGCTAGCGGGGGCTACAATGAGCAGTTCTTC
CASSIRASGGYNEQFF
>-|-|TRBJ2-3|TRBV2
TGTGCCAGCAGTGTTGGCGGGGGACACACAGATACGCAGTATTTT
CASSVGGGHTDTQYF
>-|-|TRBJ1-4|TRBV11-2
TGTGCCAGCAGCCACAGGGTGGCTAATGAAAAACTGTTTTTT
CASSHRVANEKLFF
>TRBD1|-|TRBJ1-2|TRBV6-6
TGTGCCAGCAGTCACCGGGACAGGGCGGGCTACACCTTC
CASSHRDRAGYTF
>-|-|TRBJ2-1|TRBV7-8
TGTGCCAGCAGCTTTGTGACTAGGTACAATGAGCAGTTCTTC
CASSFVTRYNEQFF
>-|-|TRBJ1-2|TRBV6-6
TGTGCCAGCTCTCTCGGTGGGGGCTCCTACACCTTC
CASSLGGGSYTF
>-|-|TRBJ1-2|TRBV3-1/TRBV3-2
TGTGCCAGCAGCCACAGCTATGGCTACACCTTC
CASSHSYGYTF
>TRBD1|-|TRBJ1-1|TRBV5-1
TGCGCCAGCAGCTCACTCCACAGGGGCGAAGCTTTCTTT
CASSSLHRGEAFF
>TRBD1|-|TRBJ2-3|TRBV5-4
TGTGCCAGCAGCCTACAGGGGGGAGATACGCAGTATTTT
CASSLQGGDTQYF
>-|-|TRBJ2-5|TRBV9
TGTGCCAGCAGTCGAGGTTGGCCCCAAGAGACCCAGTACTTC
CASSRGWPQETQYF
>TRBD1|-|TRBJ1-4|TRBV20-1
TGCAGTTATCTCCGGGACAGACTGTTTTTT
CSYLRDRLFF
>-|-|TRBJ2-5|TRBV11-2
TGTGCCAGCGGGCTCCGAGGGGGGGGCCGGGAGACCCAGTACTTC
CASGLRGGGRETQYF
>TRBD2|once|TRBJ2-3|TRBV10-2
TGCGCCAGCAGTGAGTCGCGCGGGGGAGATACGCAGTATTTT
CASSESRGGDTQYF
>TRBD1|-|TRBJ2-1|TRBV9
TGTGCCAGCAGCGTCACAGGGGGCCGTGAGCAGTTCTTC
CASSVTGGREQFF
>TRBD2|-|TRBJ2-1|TRBV13
TGTGCCAGCAGCCCGGGGGGGGTCTACAATGAGCAGTTCTTC
CASSPGGVYNEQFF